A selection of T cell receptor beta chains follows, all from one sample in a study of T-cell memory formation after mild COVID-19. Via MiXCR, TCRdb re-called the 5' RACE reads, giving one row per CDR3 protein. This sample has around 130,000 distinct CDR3 sequences, with more than 15% found just once. The sample comprised PBMCs or a T cell subset sorted from them (not recorded which). These receptors were obtained from a man younger than 35 who had mild COVID-19 (a few samples of this study predate the infection). Cell type and time point are not known. Each CDR3 is given with its conserved first and last residue. D genes are given only for firm matches. Not all rows give a size; the values are once, few, many and, for expanded clones, a class.

v_call: TRBV7-2
clone_size: .
j_call: TRBJ2-5
d_call: .
cdr3_nt: TGTGCCAGCAGCTTAGCCTCCAGGGGAGGAGAGACCCAGTACTTC
cdr3_aa: CASSLASRGGETQYF

v_call: TRBV6-5
clone_size: few
j_call: TRBJ2-6
d_call: .
cdr3_nt: TGTGCCAGTTCCGGGGGATTTGGTGGGGCCAACGTCCTGACTTTC
cdr3_aa: CASSGGFGGANVLTF

v_call: TRBV4-3
clone_size: .
j_call: TRBJ2-3
d_call: TRBD2
cdr3_nt: TGCGCCAGCAGCCAACCCCTCGGGAGGTGGGGGACAGATACGCAGTATTTT
cdr3_aa: CASSQPLGRWGTDTQYF

v_call: TRBV6-5
clone_size: few
j_call: TRBJ2-5
d_call: TRBD1
cdr3_nt: TGTGCCAGCAGCGGACAGGGGAGAGAGACCCAGTACTTC
cdr3_aa: CASSGQGRETQYF

v_call: TRBV23-1
clone_size: few
j_call: TRBJ2-7
d_call: .
cdr3_nt: TGCGCCAGCAGTCCGCAGGGTCCCCTCTTC
cdr3_aa: CASSPQGPLF

v_call: TRBV20-1
clone_size: .
j_call: TRBJ1-3
d_call: .
cdr3_nt: TGCAGTGCTCACGATTACTCTGGAAACACCATATATTTT
cdr3_aa: CSAHDYSGNTIYF

v_call: TRBV12-3/TRBV12-4
clone_size: few
j_call: TRBJ2-1
d_call: TRBD1
cdr3_nt: TGTGCCAGCAGAACCGGGACAGGGAGCTCCTACAATGAGCAGTTCTTC
cdr3_aa: CASRTGTGSSYNEQFF

v_call: TRBV5-1
clone_size: .
j_call: TRBJ2-7
d_call: TRBD1
cdr3_nt: TGCGCCAGCAGCTTCGGACAGGGGGACGAGCAGTACTTC
cdr3_aa: CASSFGQGDEQYF

v_call: TRBV5-1
clone_size: .
j_call: TRBJ1-6
d_call: .
cdr3_nt: TGCGCCAGCAGCTTGGAGGGCGGTGAGAATTCACCCCTCCACTTT
cdr3_aa: CASSLEGGENSPLHF

v_call: TRBV7-8
clone_size: .
j_call: TRBJ2-1
d_call: .
cdr3_nt: TGTGCCAGCAGCTTAGCTACACGACACCAGCAGTTCTTC
cdr3_aa: CASSLATRHQQFF

v_call: TRBV7-9
clone_size: .
j_call: TRBJ1-2
d_call: .
cdr3_nt: TGTGCCAGCAGCTTAGAGAACAACTATGGCTACACCTTC
cdr3_aa: CASSLENNYGYTF

v_call: TRBV6-2/TRBV6-3
clone_size: .
j_call: TRBJ1-2
d_call: .
cdr3_nt: TGTGCCAGCAGTTACCTTACAGATAACTATGGCTACACCTTC
cdr3_aa: CASSYLTDNYGYTF

v_call: TRBV21-1
clone_size: few
j_call: TRBJ2-7
d_call: .
cdr3_nt: TGTGCCAGCAGCAAAGGCCCAAGGGCCCTCTCCTACGAGCAGTACTTC
cdr3_aa: CASSKGPRALSYEQYF

v_call: TRBV25-1
clone_size: .
j_call: TRBJ2-3
d_call: .
cdr3_nt: TGTGCCAGTCAAGGGAGGACGAGCACAGATACGCAGTATTTT
cdr3_aa: CASQGRTSTDTQYF

v_call: TRBV7-2
clone_size: few
j_call: TRBJ1-1
d_call: .
cdr3_nt: TGTGCCAGCAGCTTAGGTCCCGGGAAGAACACTGAAGCTTTCTTT
cdr3_aa: CASSLGPGKNTEAFF

v_call: TRBV7-2
clone_size: few
j_call: TRBJ2-2
d_call: .
cdr3_nt: TGTGCCAGCAGCTCTACCTCGGGGTCCGGGGAGCTGTTTTTT
cdr3_aa: CASSSTSGSGELFF

v_call: TRBV28
clone_size: few
j_call: TRBJ1-2
d_call: TRBD1
cdr3_nt: TGTGCCAGCAGTCTCTGGACAGGGGGACTTGGCTACACCTTC
cdr3_aa: CASSLWTGGLGYTF

v_call: TRBV2
clone_size: few
j_call: TRBJ1-4
d_call: .
cdr3_nt: TGTGCCAGCAGTGGAGAGGGGGGCGAAAAACTGTTTTTT
cdr3_aa: CASSGEGGEKLFF

v_call: TRBV11-2
clone_size: few
j_call: TRBJ2-3
d_call: TRBD2
cdr3_nt: TGTGCCAGCAGCTTAGATGCCAGCGGGGGGGCATTAAATACGCAGTATTTT
cdr3_aa: CASSLDASGGALNTQYF

v_call: TRBV5-1
clone_size: .
j_call: TRBJ2-1
d_call: TRBD1
cdr3_nt: TGCGCCAGCAGCGATACAGGGGGTGAGCAGTTCTTC
cdr3_aa: CASSDTGGEQFF

v_call: TRBV19
clone_size: .
j_call: TRBJ1-1
d_call: TRBD1
cdr3_nt: TGTGCCAGTACCTTGGAGGGGACAGGGTTTTTTCTGGAAGCTTTCTTT
cdr3_aa: CASTLEGTGFFLEAFF

v_call: TRBV5-1
clone_size: .
j_call: TRBJ2-5
d_call: TRBD2
cdr3_nt: TGCGCCAGCAGCACCGGGGGGACCCAAGAGACCCAGTACTTC
cdr3_aa: CASSTGGTQETQYF

v_call: TRBV20-1
clone_size: .
j_call: TRBJ2-7
d_call: .
cdr3_nt: TGCAGTGCAAACCGGGCCGTAGGGAACTACGAGCAGTACTTC
cdr3_aa: CSANRAVGNYEQYF

v_call: TRBV12-3/TRBV12-4
clone_size: .
j_call: TRBJ2-6
d_call: .
cdr3_nt: TGTGCCAGCACCCCGGGGGAGTCTGGGGCCAACGTCCTGACTTTC
cdr3_aa: CASTPGESGANVLTF